Listed here are 6 T cell receptor beta chains from one sample, sequenced in a study of blood T cell repertoires in COVID-19. Assay: immunoSEQ multiplex PCR; the TCRdb copy retains only in-frame clones and omits some. The sample includes 270,000 or so clones, around nine tenths of them seen just once. The sample was PBMCs or T cells enriched from blood (not recorded which). These receptors were taken from a woman aged 18-29 years who had recovered from COVID-19.

This clone appeared a single time. V and J are TRBV9 and TRBJ2-5; 7 bases are a match to TRBD2. The CDR3 runs 16 residues. After removal of 0 bases from V and 5 bases from J, the junction contained 10 bases not matched to a gene. Germline V gene lookup returns CDR1 SGDLS and CDR2 YYNGEE. As DNA, the CDR3 is TGTGCCAGCAGCGTAGCTCCTAGCGGTGGGGGGGAGACCCAGTACTTC. This sequence encodes CASSVAPSGGGETQYF.

The chain employs TRBV7-2 and TRBJ2-3, with 7 bases aligning to TRBD2. This CDR3 contains 16 residues. The trim removed 1 base at V and 2 bases at J, leaving 6 bases unmatched. The germline V gene encodes CDR1 SGHTA and CDR2 FQGNSA. The CDR3 nucleotides read TGTGCCAGCAGCTTAGGGCTAGCGGAACTCACAGATACGCAGTATTTT. Protein product: CASSLGLAELTDTQYF.

This CDR3 reads CASSYDQITDTQYF. For the CDR3, the DNA is TGTGCCAGCAGTTACGATCAGATCACAGATACGCAGTATTTT. The rearrangement links TRBV6-5 to TRBJ2-3, with D unclear. This CDR3 is 14 amino acids long. V gave up 2 bases and J gave up 2 bases, with 8 bases separating them. Germline V gene lookup returns CDR1 MNHEY and CDR2 SVGAGI.

CDR3 amino acids: CASSGGANTGELFF. CDR3 sequence (DNA): TGTGCCAGCTCGGGGGGGGCCAACACCGGGGAGCTGTTTTTT. V usage is TRBV19 and J usage is TRBJ2-2; TRBD2 matches at 8 bases. V gave up 9 bases and J gave up 2 bases; unmatched junction bases: 5. Germline assignment: CDR1 LNHDA and CDR2 SQIVND (reference sequence). The CDR3 sequence is 14 residues long.

V gene TRBV19 combines with J gene TRBJ1-1; 7 bases are a match to TRBD1. J gave up 2 bases and V 3 bases, and 9 bases lay outside the gene matches. CDR1 and CDR2 (germline): LNHDA, SQIVND (reference sequence). CDR3 length equals 16 residues. As DNA, the CDR3 is TGTGCCAGTAGTATTTTACAGGGACAGCACAACACTGAAGCTTTCTTT. Encoded protein: CASSILQGQHNTEAFF.

V usage is TRBV28 and J usage is TRBJ2-3; the match to TRBD2 covers 9 bases. V lost 6 bases, J lost 4 bases, and 8 bases stayed unmatched. Germline V gene data show CDR1 as MDHEN and CDR2 as SYDVKM. The CDR3 spans 15 residues. CDR3 loop: CASRPSGTPPDTQYF. CDR3 nucleotide sequence: TGTGCCAGCAGGCCTAGCGGGACCCCCCCAGATACGCAGTATTTT. Supplemented by reference TRBV28 and TRBJ2-3, the full variable domain reads DVKVTQSSRYLVKRTGEKVFLECVQDMDHENMFWYRQDPGLGLRLIYFSYDVKMKEKGDIPEGYSVSREKKERFSLILESASTNQTSMYLCASRPSGTPPDTQYFGPGTRLTVL.